This entry describes one T cell receptor beta chain. The clone's antigen remains unknown. Per-base quality was not reported, and no clone a single base away is much larger than it. Stable Graves' hyperthyroidism was defined as no progression to ophthalmopathy during 18 months of follow-up. Hyperthyroidism patients were newly diagnosed, had a disease duration of under 2 months, and were aged 18 to 65 years. Exclusion was applied to patients with uncontrolled infections, other autoimmune diseases, pregnancy or lactation. Clinical symptoms, serum thyroxine and TRAb, thyroid ultrasound, and orbital computed tomography formed the basis for the diagnoses. PBMCs were separated from around 9.1 ml of fresh peripheral blood using Ficoll-Paque density gradient centrifugation. Total RNA was extracted with Trizol reagent, and quality was checked on an Agilent 2100 Bioanalyzer. The sample comes from a study of T cells in Graves' hyperthyroidism and ophthalmopathy (dated by TCRdb to the late 2010s). Looking at the study overall: Peripheral blood was collected at initial diagnosis, before any treatment. To identify TCR V-J signatures that set the groups apart, the researchers used a discovery cohort of about a hundred patients, made up of roughly 40 with Graves' ophthalmopathy and around 58 with stable Graves' hyperthyroidism. Whether ophthalmopathy could be predicted prospectively was tested in an independent validation cohort made up of roughly 19 hyperthyroidism patients plus 17 patients who later progressed to ophthalmopathy. The approximately 98 discovery patients were randomly divided into training and test sets at a 7:3 ratio. In more than 5 Graves' hyperthyroidism patients, the study also compared T-cell repertoires from thyroid tissue with T-cell repertoires from blood. Once sampling was done, hyperthyroidism patients were given methimazole at a starting dose of 30 mg daily, whereas ophthalmopathy patients were given high-dose intravenous methylprednisolone. According to the paper, TCR Vbeta CDR3 sequencing was carried out on 135 peripheral blood samples, which came from 40 to 45 ophthalmopathy, 75 to 80 hyperthyroidism and roughly 17 progressor patients. On the study overall, not on this receptor specifically: Most expanded thyroid clonotypes (frequency above 0.001) were also detected in blood, suggesting blood repertoires may reflect thyroid immune responses. In validation, the model predicted progression to ophthalmopathy a median of 6.5 months before onset, with 65% to 71% sensitivity and roughly 79% specificity. No statistical method was used to fix the sample size in advance, and group allocation was not hidden from the investigators. A model built on a 13 V-J signature distinguished ophthalmopathy from stable hyperthyroidism, reaching around 88% sensitivity and about 81% specificity in cross-validation and 80%/75% in testing.

Amplification of TCR beta CDR3 regions was carried out from RNA transcripts. The first round of RT-PCR for the TCR CDR3 was performed with the HTBI primer set and the Qiagen OneStep RT-PCR kit. The libraries were constructed in a second round of multiplex PCR and then size-selected and purified. Libraries were sequenced paired-end with 100 bp reads on an Illumina HiSeq2000. Per the authors' processing: SOAPnuke was used to process the raw data, with reads discarded if the reads contained adapters or uncalled bases, had a mean Phred below 15, or lacked an exact constant-primer or identifier match. High-quality paired reads were merged with COPE v1.2.5, and unique nucleotide sequences were defined as clonotypes. MiTCR v1.1 was used to align the clonotypes against IMGT TRBV, TRBD and TRBJ reference segments. Analysis was restricted to V-J combinations with a frequency above 0.0001, which covered just over 98% of repertoires. The TCS score was defined as the ratio of F50 (clonal expansion) to E x V (chaos), calculated using BLOSUM62-based TCRdist between CDR3 peptides within each V-J. Welch's t-statistics and random forest reduced 500 to 650 V-J features to fewer than 15, which were used in a naive Bayes classifier (R e1071). The public reads were quality trimmed at Q25 with fastp and then assembled into clones with MiXCR by TCRdb, keeping productive beta chains. All rows with the same CDR3 protein become a single entry with the most common DNA and genes. TCRdb, rather than the study authors, made the V and J calls. The sample profile shows about 400,000 distinct CDR3 sequences; more than 13% of them were found once. The top ten constitute about 31% of the sample.

Trimming takes 1 base from V and 0 bases from J, and the germline ends sit 13 bases apart. CDR1 SGHAT and CDR2 FQNNGV were looked up in the germline V gene. The CDR3 runs 17 residues from the cysteine to the phenylalanine. Only CDR3 DNA is held: 51 bases, read in frame from base 1. The sequence joins TRBV11-2 to TRBJ2-1; a confident D gene designation cannot be given. Specimen: blood. The TCR comes from a woman in her 30s with Graves' hyperthyroidism. The encoded CDR3 is CASSLVSRRPSYNEQFF. The DNA sequence is as follows: TGTGCCAGCAGCTTAGTTAGTAGACGCCCCTCCTACAATGAGCAGTTCTTC.